The 16 T cell receptor beta chains presented below share a single source sample, sequenced in a study of T cell responses to AZD1222 COVID-19 vaccine. The method was immunoSEQ multiplex PCR; TCRdb's version includes in-frame clones alone and lacks a portion of them. The profile shows some 150,000 clones, around nine tenths of them singletons. The sample was peripheral blood, taken on day 0 of AZD1222 vaccination. Receptor source: an adult in good health.

The chain recombines TRBV6-5 with TRBJ2-3, with 7 bases fitting TRBD1. Germline-derived CDR1 and CDR2 are MNHEY and SVGAGI. This CDR3 contains 12 residues. Losses at the gene ends were 7 bases for V and 5 bases for J; bases not matched to a gene: 3. CDR3 amino acids: CASTSGGDTQYF. The CDR3 DNA reads TGTGCCAGCACTTCAGGGGGAGATACGCAGTATTTT.

The rearrangement uses TRBV11-2 and TRBJ2-2, with 8 bases matching TRBD2. J was trimmed by 5 bases and V by 3 bases; bases with no gene match: 5. The germline V gene has CDR1 SGHAT and CDR2 FQNNGV. CDR3 length: 15 residues. Here the CDR3 DNA reads TGTGCCAGCAGCTTGGGACTAGTTCAGACCGGGGAGCTGTTTTTT. Translation: CASSLGLVQTGELFF.

The chain has TRBV5-1 and TRBJ1-1; D is undetermined. Trimming cost V 5 bases and J 5 bases, with 10 bases left between them. This CDR3 region has 12 residues. The germline CDR1 and CDR2 sequences are SGHRS and YFSETQ. This CDR3 reads CASRQEVTEAFF. CDR3 bases: TGCGCCAGCAGGCAAGAAGTGACTGAAGCTTTCTTT. The full variable domain, rest sourced from reference TRBV5-1 and TRBJ1-1, is KAGVTQTPRYLIKTRGQQVTLSCSPISGHRSVSWYQQTPGQGLQFLFEYFSETQRNKGNFPGRFSGRQFSNSRSEMNVSTLELGDSALYLCASRQEVTEAFFGQGTRLTVV.

The chain has TRBV6-6 and TRBJ1-4; D unresolved. In germline, CDR1 is MNHNY, CDR2 SVGAGI (reference sequence). V lost 10 bases and J lost 8, with 17 bases in between. CDR3 length: 13 residues. The CDR3 sequence: CATTLRFWEKLFF. CDR3 DNA sequence: TGTGCCACCACATTGAGGTTTTGGGAAAAACTGTTTTTT.

CDR3 loop: CASRRTGLRPQHF. The CDR3 DNA is TGTGCCAGCAGGCGGACAGGGCTGAGGCCCCAGCATTTT. V gene TRBV27 combines with J gene TRBJ1-5; TRBD1 agrees at 8 bases. Germline CDR1 and CDR2: MNHEY and SMNVEV (reference sequence). Trimming took 6 bases from V and 9 from J; bases not matched to a gene: 7. This CDR3 has 13 amino acids.

V is TRBV14 and J is TRBJ2-2; 10 nucleotides agree with TRBD2. This CDR3 is 17 amino acids long. The ends lost 2 bases at V and 4 bases at J; junction bases unmatched: 7. Germline CDR1 and CDR2: SGHDN and FVKESK. CDR3 sequence (DNA): TGTGCCAGCAGCCAATTAACTAGCGGGAAGGTCACCGGGGAGCTGTTTTTT. It translates to CASSQLTSGKVTGELFF.

V is TRBV6-1 and J is TRBJ2-3; 7 bases fit TRBD2. CDR1 MNHNS and CDR2 SASEGT come from the germline V gene. Germline trimming cut 3 bases from V and 1 base from J; bases unmatched to any gene: 4. The CDR3 is 15 amino acids. The CDR3 protein is CASSEPGRGTDTQYF. In DNA form, the CDR3 reads TGTGCCAGCAGTGAGCCGGGGAGGGGCACAGATACGCAGTATTTT.

This chain's CDR3 is CASSQQNGLAYEQYF. The DNA for the CDR3 is TGTGCCAGCAGTCAACAAAATGGACTAGCCTACGAGCAGTACTTC. The chain combines TRBV6-6 with TRBJ2-7; 7 bases align to TRBD2. With V trimmed by 5 bases and J by 2 bases, 9 bases remained unmatched. The germline V gene has CDR1 MNHNY and CDR2 SVGAGI (reference sequence). The CDR3 totals 15 residues.

The genes are TRBV11-2 and TRBJ2-7, with 8 bases that match TRBD2. CDR1 and CDR2 (germline): SGHAT, FQNNGV. CDR3 length: 15 amino acids. V shed 3 bases, J shed 0 bases, and the junction held 4 bases outside the gene matches. The CDR3 sequence: CASSLRGRYSYEQYF. The CDR3, as DNA: TGTGCCAGCAGCTTGCGCGGGAGGTACTCCTACGAGCAGTACTTC.

This rearrangement joins TRBV23-1 to TRBJ2-2; no clear D. TRBV23-1 is annotated as an ORF whose role is uncertain. The CDR3 consists of 12 residues. Trimming stripped 6 bases from V and 6 bases from J, with 8 bases between. CDR3: CASSPSPGELFF. CDR3 nucleotides: TGCGCCAGCAGCCCTAGTCCCGGGGAGCTGTTTTTT.

This clone came up a few times. The chain combines TRBV7-8 with TRBJ2-1, with TRBD2 matching over 11 bases. Germline V CDR1 and CDR2: SGHVS, FQNEAQ. This CDR3 region has 14 residues. V dropped 1 base and J dropped 9; count of bases not matched to a gene: 2. CDR3 in amino acids: CASSLVAGGGEQFF. The CDR3 nucleotides read TGTGCCAGCAGCTTAGTAGCGGGAGGGGGTGAGCAGTTCTTC. Full variable domain (missing parts from reference TRBV7-8 and TRBJ2-1): GAGVSQSPRYKVAKRGQDVALRCDPISGHVSLFWYQQALGQGPEFLTYFQNEAQLDKSGLPSDRFFAERPEGSVSTLKIQRTQQEDSAVYLCASSLVAGGGEQFFGPGTRLTVL.

The gene calls are TRBV9 and TRBJ2-3; TRBD2 agrees at 10 bases. V was pared by 0 bases and J by 3 bases, with 7 bases of the junction left unmatched. CDR3 size: 17 residues. CDR1 and CDR2 from the germline V gene are SGDLS and YYNGEE. The CDR3 is CASSVGLAGDGTDTQYF. The CDR3 nucleotides are TGTGCCAGCAGCGTAGGGCTAGCGGGAGACGGGACAGATACGCAGTATTTT.

V gene TRBV19 combines with J gene TRBJ2-1; no firm D call. From germline, CDR1 is LNHDA and CDR2 SQIVND (reference sequence). The CDR3 loop spans 11 amino acids. V lost 2 bases to trimming and J lost 4 bases, with 0 bases between them. The CDR3 protein is CASSIYNEQFF. The CDR3 bases are TGTGCCAGTAGTATATACAATGAGCAGTTCTTC.

The V and J genes are TRBV6-6 and TRBJ1-1; the match to TRBD1 covers 7 bases. J lost 0 bases, V lost 6 bases, and 7 bases had no gene match. Germline loops: CDR1 MNHNY, CDR2 SVGAGI (reference sequence). The CDR3 extends over 15 amino acids. CDR3 residues: CASSTTGDLNTEAFF. The DNA of the CDR3 is TGTGCCAGCAGCACTACAGGGGACTTGAACACTGAAGCTTTCTTT.

The chain joins TRBV4-1 to TRBJ1-6; the D gene is possibly TRBD1 (5 bases). V lost 5 bases to trimming and J lost 5 bases, with 16 bases between them. The CDR3 loop spans 16 amino acids. The germline V gene has CDR1 MGHRA and CDR2 YSYEKL. As DNA, the CDR3 is TGCGCCAGCAGCGCAAGACAGCCAGCGGATAATTCACCCCTCCACTTT. Residues: CASSARQPADNSPLHF.

The chain is built from TRBV5-6 and TRBJ2-5; D gene ambiguous. This CDR3 has 11 amino acids. Looked up from germline, CDR1 is SGHDT and CDR2 is YYEEEE. V lost 1 base to trimming and J lost 5 bases, with 3 bases between them. CDR3 residues: CASSLSETQYF. The CDR3 nucleotides are TGTGCCAGCAGCTTGTCGGAGACCCAGTACTTC.